These 11 T cell receptor beta chains share one sample of origin, sequenced in a study of glioma-infiltrating T cells after dendritic cell vaccination. Profiling relied on immunoSEQ multiplex PCR, and the TCRdb table lists in-frame clones only, not all of them. The sample lists roughly 96,000 clones, roughly 83% occurring once. Source: blood, taken before dendritic cell vaccination. These receptors originate from a human donor with glioblastoma.

The J gene is TRBJ2-3, the V gene TRBV2; D may be TRBD1 (6 bases). Germline V gene sequence: CDR1 SNHLY, CDR2 FYNNEI. The CDR3 is 14 residues long. V lost 2 bases and J lost 4, with 10 bases in between. In DNA form, the CDR3 reads TGTGCCAGCAGTGAAATTCCAGGGGCAGATACGCAGTATTTT. As protein: CASSEIPGADTQYF.

J is TRBJ2-1 and V is TRBV9; possibly TRBD2 for D (7 bases). Looked up from germline, CDR1 is SGDLS and CDR2 is YYNGEE. Trimming shortened V by 4 bases and J by 7 bases, and 18 bases separated the two germline ends. The CDR3 has 15 residues. The CDR3 reads CASSQEGGPFNEQFF. As DNA, the CDR3 is TGTGCCAGCAGCCAGGAGGGGGGGCCTTTTAATGAGCAGTTCTTC.

V usage is TRBV2 and J usage is TRBJ1-1; 8 bases are a match to TRBD1. J was trimmed by 1 base and V by 7 bases; bases with no gene match: 5. The CDR3 has 14 residues. Germline V gene data show CDR1 as SNHLY and CDR2 as FYNNEI. The CDR3 loop reads CASTRQGRNTEAFF. In DNA form, the CDR3 reads TGTGCCAGCACCAGACAGGGGAGGAACACTGAAGCTTTCTTT.

V is TRBV6-4 and J is TRBJ1-4; D gene unclear. From germline, CDR1 is MRHNA and CDR2 SNTAGT. V lost 4 bases and J 4 bases, leaving 7 bases between the germline ends. This CDR3 has 13 amino acids. CDR3 coding DNA: TGTGCCAGCAGTGCACACCTTAATGAAAAACTGTTTTTT. Translation gives CASSAHLNEKLFF.

The chain has TRBV5-1 and TRBJ2-3, with TRBD2 identical over 15 bases. The germline V gene has CDR1 SGHRS and CDR2 YFSETQ. This CDR3 comprises 15 residues. The V gene end was trimmed by 3 bases and the J gene end by 4 bases; junction bases not matched to a gene: 0. CDR3 DNA: TGCGCCAGCAGCTGGACTAGCGGGAGGGCAGATACGCAGTATTTT. Encoded protein: CASSWTSGRADTQYF.

The chain carries TRBV5-1 and TRBJ2-7; TRBD1 matches 10 bases. Trimming cost V 4 bases and J 5 bases; bases outside gene matches: 6. This CDR3 has 14 residues. In germline, CDR1 is SGHRS, CDR2 YFSETQ. CDR3 coding DNA: TGCGCCAGCAGCATGGGGACAGGGGTCCACGAGCAGTACTTC. This sequence encodes CASSMGTGVHEQYF.

The chain combines TRBV5-1 with TRBJ2-2, with D possibly matching TRBD1 (5 bases). Trimming took off 2 bases at V and 5 bases at J, with 7 bases between the two ends. Germline loops: CDR1 SGHRS, CDR2 YFSETQ. The CDR3 consists of 13 residues. As DNA, the CDR3 is TGCGCCAGCAGCTTCAGGGATACCGGGGAGCTGTTTTTT. This codes for CASSFRDTGELFF.

The chain carries TRBV14 and TRBJ1-1, with TRBD1 matching over 7 bases. CDR1 SGHDN and CDR2 FVKESK come from the germline V gene. CDR3 size: 14 residues. J lost 5 bases, V lost 1 base, and 4 bases had no gene match. The CDR3 sequence is CASSQGTGRTEAFF. The CDR3 DNA is TGTGCCAGCAGCCAAGGGACAGGAAGGACTGAAGCTTTCTTT.

The chain uses TRBV5-1 and TRBJ2-5; tentatively, D is TRBD2 (5 bases). Per the germline V gene, CDR1 is SGHRS and CDR2 is YFSETQ. CDR3 size: 13 residues. The germline V and J ends were trimmed by 1 base and 5 bases, with 9 bases remaining between them. The CDR3 DNA reads as TGCGCCAGCAGCTTGCGGCGAGGGGAGACCCAGTACTTC. It encodes CASSLRRGETQYF.

This chain uses TRBV11-3 with TRBJ2-3, with D perhaps TRBD2 (6 bases). From germline, CDR1 is SGHNT and CDR2 YENEEA. V lost 7 bases, J lost 4 bases, and 18 bases lay in between. This CDR3 has 15 residues. DNA for the CDR3: TGTGCCAGCATCCAAGGGACTGGAGGGGCAGATACGCAGTATTTT. Translation gives CASIQGTGGADTQYF.

As concerns this clone: One end of the junction is discordant with germline, which a read error may explain. The chain carries TRBV7-2 and TRBJ2-7; perhaps TRBD1 as D (6 bases). Per germline, CDR1 SGHTA and CDR2 FQGNSA. The CDR3 has 13 residues. The CDR3 is CASSFDRQYGQYF. CDR3 DNA: TGTGCCAGCAGCTTCGACAGGCAGTACGGGCAGTACTTC.